There are a few counts of the clone carrying this TCR beta chain. Repertoires were generated with immunoSEQ multiplex PCR, while TCRdb's copy carries only in-frame clones and drops some. This sample has about 480,000 clones; roughly 89% occur once, and the top ten carry more than 10%. This entry comes from a study of Ad26.COV2.S vaccination and SARS-CoV-2 variants. Turning to the study itself: Ad26.COV2.S given intramuscularly, once or twice 56 days apart.

The CDR3 is made up of 14 amino acids. V gave up 6 bases and J gave up 4 bases, with 14 bases separating them. Germline V lookup: CDR1 MDHEN, CDR2 SYDVKM. Treatment indicated: roughly 18 received Ad26.COV2.S at low or high dose, single or two shots; 5 received placebo; per-sample allocation not given. Each sample was drawn 63 days after the first injection (of vaccine or placebo). The sequenced sample was peripheral blood, obtained in a trial of Ad26.COV2.S vaccine versus placebo. This chain joins TRBV28 and TRBJ2-3; no firm D call. This clonotype was sampled from a person aged 18-60 years who received the Ad26.COV2.S COVID-19 vaccine or a placebo. CDR3 in amino acids: CASSLHPSADTQYF. DNA of the CDR3: TGTGCCAGCAGCCTCCACCCGTCCGCAGATACGCAGTATTTT.